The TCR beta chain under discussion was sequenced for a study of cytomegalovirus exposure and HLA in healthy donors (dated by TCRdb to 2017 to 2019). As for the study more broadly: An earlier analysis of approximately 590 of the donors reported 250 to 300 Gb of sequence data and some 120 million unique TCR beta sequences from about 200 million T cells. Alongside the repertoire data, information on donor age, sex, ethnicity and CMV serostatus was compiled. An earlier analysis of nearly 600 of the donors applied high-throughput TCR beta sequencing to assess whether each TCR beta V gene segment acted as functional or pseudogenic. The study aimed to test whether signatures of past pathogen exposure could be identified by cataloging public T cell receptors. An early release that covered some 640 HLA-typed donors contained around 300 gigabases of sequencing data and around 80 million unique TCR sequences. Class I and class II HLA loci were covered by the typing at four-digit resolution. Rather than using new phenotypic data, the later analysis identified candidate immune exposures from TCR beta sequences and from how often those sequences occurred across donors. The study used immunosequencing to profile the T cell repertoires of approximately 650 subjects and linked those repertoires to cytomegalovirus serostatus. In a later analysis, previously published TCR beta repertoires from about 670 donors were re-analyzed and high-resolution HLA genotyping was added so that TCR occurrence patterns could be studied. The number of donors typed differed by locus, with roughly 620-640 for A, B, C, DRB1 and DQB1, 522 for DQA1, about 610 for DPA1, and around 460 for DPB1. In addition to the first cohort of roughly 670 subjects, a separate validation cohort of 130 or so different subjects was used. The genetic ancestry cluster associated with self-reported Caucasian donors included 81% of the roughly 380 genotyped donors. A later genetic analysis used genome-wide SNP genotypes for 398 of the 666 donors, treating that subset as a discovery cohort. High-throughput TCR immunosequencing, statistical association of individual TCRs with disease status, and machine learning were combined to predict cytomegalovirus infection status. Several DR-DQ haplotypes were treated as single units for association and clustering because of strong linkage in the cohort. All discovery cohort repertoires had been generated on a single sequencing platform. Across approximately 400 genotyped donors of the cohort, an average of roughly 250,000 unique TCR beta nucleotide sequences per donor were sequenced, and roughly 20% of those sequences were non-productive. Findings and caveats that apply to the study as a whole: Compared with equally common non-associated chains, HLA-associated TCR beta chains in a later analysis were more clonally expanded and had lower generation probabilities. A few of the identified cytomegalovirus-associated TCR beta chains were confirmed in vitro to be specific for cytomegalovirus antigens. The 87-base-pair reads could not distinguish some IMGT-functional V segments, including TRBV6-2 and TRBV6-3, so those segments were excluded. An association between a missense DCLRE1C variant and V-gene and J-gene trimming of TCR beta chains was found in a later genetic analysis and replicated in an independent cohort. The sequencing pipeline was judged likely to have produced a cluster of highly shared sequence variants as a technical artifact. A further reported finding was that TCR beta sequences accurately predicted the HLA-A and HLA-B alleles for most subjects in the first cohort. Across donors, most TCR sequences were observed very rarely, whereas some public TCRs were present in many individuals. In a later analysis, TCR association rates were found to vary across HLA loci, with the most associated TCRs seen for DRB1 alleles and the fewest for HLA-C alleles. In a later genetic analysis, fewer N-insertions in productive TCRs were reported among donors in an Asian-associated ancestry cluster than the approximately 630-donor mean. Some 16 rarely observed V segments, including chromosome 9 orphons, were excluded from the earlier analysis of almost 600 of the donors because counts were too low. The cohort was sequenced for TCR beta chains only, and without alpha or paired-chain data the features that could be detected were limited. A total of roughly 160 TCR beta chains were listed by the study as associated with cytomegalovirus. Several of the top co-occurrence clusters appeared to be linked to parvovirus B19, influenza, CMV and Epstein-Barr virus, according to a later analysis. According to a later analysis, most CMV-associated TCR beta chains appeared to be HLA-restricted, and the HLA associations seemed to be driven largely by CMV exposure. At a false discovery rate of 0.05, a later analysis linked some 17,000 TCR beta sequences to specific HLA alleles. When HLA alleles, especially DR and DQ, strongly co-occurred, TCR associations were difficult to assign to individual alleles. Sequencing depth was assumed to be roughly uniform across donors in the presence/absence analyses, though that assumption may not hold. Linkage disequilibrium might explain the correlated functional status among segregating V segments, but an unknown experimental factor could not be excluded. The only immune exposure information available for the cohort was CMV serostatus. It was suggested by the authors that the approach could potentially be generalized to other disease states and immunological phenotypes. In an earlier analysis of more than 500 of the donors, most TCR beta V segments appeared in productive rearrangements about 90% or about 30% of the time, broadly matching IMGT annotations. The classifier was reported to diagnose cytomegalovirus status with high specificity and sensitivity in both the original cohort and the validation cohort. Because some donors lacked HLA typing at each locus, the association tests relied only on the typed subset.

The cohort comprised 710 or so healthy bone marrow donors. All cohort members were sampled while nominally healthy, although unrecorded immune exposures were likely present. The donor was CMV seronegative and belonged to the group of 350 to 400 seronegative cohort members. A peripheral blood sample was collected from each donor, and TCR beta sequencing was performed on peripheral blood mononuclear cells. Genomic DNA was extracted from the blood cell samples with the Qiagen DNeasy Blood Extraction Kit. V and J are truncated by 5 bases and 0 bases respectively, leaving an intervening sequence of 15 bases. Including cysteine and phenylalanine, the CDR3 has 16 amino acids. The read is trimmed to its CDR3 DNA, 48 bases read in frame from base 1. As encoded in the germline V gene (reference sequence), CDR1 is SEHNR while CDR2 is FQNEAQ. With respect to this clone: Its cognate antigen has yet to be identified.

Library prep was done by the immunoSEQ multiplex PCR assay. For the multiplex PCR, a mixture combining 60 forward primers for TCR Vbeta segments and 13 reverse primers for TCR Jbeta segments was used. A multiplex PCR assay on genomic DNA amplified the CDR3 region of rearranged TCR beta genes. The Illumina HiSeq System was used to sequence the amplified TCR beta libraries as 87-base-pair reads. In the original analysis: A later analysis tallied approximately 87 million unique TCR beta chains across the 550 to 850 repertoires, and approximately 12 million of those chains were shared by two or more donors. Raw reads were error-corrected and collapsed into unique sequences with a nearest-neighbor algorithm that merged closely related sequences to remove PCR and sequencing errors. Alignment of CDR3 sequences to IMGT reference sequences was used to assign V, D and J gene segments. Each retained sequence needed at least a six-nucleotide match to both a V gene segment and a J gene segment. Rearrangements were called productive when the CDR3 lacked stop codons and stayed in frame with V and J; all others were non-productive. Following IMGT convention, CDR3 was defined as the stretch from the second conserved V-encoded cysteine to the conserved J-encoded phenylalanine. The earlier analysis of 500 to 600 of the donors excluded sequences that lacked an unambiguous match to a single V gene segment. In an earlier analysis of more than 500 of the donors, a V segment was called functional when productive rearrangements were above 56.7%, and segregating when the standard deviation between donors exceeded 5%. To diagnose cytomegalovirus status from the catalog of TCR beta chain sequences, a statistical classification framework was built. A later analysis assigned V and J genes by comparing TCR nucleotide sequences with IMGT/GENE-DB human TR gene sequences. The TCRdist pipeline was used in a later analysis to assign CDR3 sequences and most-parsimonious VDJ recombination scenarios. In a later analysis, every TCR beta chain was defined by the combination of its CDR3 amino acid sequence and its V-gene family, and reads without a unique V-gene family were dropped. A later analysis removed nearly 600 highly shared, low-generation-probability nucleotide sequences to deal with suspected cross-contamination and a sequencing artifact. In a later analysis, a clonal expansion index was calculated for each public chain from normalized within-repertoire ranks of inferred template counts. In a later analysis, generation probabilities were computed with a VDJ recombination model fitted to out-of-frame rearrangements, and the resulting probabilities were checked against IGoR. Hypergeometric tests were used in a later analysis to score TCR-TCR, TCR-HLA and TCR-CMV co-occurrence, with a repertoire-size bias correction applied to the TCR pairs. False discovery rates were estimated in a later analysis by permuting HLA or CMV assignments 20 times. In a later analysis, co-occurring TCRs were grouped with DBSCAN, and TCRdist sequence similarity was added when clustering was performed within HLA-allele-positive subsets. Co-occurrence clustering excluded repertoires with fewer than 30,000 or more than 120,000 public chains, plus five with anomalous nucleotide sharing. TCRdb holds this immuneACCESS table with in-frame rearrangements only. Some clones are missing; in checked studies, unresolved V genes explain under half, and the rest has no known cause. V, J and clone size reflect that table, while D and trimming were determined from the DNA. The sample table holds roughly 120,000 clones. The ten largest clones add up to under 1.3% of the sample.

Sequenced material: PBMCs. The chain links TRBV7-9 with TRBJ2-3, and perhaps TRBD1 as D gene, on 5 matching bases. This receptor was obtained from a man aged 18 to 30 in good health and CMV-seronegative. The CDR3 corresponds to CASSPGHTTSTDTQYF. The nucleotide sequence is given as TGTGCCAGCAGCCCCGGACACACGACAAGCACAGATACGCAGTATTTT.